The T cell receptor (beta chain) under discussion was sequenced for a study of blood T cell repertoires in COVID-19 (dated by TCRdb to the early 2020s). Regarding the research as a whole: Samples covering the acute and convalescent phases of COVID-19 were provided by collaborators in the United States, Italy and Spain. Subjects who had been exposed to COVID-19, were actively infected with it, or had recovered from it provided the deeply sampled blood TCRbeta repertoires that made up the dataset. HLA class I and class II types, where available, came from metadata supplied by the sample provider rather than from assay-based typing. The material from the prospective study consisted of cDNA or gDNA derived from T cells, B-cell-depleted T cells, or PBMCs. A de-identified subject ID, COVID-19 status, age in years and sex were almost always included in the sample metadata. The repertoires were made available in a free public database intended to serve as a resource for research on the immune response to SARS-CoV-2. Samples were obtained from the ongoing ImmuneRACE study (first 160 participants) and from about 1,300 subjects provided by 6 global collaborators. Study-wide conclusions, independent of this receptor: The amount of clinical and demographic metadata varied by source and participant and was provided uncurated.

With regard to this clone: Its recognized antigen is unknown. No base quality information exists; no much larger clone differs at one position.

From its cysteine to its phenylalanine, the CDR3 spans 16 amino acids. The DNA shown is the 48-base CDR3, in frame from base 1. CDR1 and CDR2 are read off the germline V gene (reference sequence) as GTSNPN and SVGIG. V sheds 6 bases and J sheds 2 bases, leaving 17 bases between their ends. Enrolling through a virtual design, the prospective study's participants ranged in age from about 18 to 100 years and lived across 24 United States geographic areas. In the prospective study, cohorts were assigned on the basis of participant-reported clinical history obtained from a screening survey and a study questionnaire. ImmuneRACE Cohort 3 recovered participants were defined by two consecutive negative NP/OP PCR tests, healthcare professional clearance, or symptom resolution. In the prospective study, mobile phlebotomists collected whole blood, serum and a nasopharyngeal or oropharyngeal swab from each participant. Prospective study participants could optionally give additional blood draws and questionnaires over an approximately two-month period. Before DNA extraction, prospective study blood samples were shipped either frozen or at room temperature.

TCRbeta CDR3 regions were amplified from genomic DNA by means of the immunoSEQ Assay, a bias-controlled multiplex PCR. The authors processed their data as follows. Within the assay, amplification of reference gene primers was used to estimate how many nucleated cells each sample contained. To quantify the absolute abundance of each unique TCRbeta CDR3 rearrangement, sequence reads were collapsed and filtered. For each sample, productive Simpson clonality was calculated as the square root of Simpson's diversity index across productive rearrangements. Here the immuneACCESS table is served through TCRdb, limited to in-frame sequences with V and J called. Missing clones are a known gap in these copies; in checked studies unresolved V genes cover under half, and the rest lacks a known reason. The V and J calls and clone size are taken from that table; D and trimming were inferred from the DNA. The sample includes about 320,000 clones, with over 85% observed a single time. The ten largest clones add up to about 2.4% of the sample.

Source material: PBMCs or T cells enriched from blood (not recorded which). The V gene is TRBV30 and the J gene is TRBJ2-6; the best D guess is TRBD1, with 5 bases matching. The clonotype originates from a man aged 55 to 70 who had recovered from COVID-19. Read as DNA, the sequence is TGTGCCTGCCAAAGGGCAGGGCAGGCTGGGGCCAACGTCCTGACTTTC. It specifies CACQRAGQAGANVLTF.